This TCR beta chain was sequenced for a study of shared clonotypes between healthy human individuals. Study-wide background: The cohort comprised a couple of women and a few men. Their ages spanned 18 to 49 years. Per donor, three plates held CD4 naive cells, three held CD4 memory, two held CD8 naive and one held CD8 memory. Study outcomes and limitations: Apart from blood, nothing was sampled; tissue repertoires likely differ. Estimated clonotype richness was generally higher in naive than memory subsets.

Turning to this clone: Antigen: not known.

Profiled with immunoSEQ multiplex PCR; TCRdb holds only in-frame clones, not every one. This table holds about 550,000 clones, less than 97% found once. CD45RO-negative, CCR7-selected cells formed the naive CD8 fraction, which excluded terminally differentiated effector memory CD45RA+ cells. The CDR3 runs 16 residues. Germline CDR1 and CDR2: SGHVS and FQNEAQ. V shed 4 bases and J 2 bases; nucleotides not matched to a gene: 7. Sequencing was performed on naive CD8+ T cells sorted from blood. The clonotype originates from a woman aged 25 to 45 in good health. The chain links TRBV7-8 to TRBJ2-1; 8 bases are a match to TRBD2. The CDR3 DNA reads as TGTGCCAGCAGCTCCTCGGGCGGGGGGACCTACAATGAGCAGTTCTTC. Protein sequence: CASSSSGGGTYNEQFF. Using reference TRBV7-8 and TRBJ2-1 for the parts outside the CDR3, the full variable domain is GAGVSQSPRYKVAKRGQDVALRCDPISGHVSLFWYQQALGQGPEFLTYFQNEAQLDKSGLPSDRFFAERPEGSVSTLKIQRTQQEDSAVYLCASSSSGGGTYNEQFFGPGTRLTVL.